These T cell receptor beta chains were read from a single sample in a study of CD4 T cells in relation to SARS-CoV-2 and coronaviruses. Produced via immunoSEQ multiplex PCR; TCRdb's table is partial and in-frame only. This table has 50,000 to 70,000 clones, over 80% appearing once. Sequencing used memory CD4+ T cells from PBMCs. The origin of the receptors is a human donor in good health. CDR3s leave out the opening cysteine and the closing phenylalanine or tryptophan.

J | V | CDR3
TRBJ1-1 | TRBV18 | ASSLDKNTEAF
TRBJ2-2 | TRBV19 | ASSKGTNTGELF
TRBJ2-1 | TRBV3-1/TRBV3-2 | ASSQDAGDNEQF
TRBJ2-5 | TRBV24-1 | ATERGDRETQY
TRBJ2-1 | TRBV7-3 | ASSLTQGLQQF
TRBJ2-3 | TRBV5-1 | ASSSRSSRGTSPGAQY
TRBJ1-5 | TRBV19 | ASSMQGIGIRSQH
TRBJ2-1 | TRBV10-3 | AISEPRTEGNEQF
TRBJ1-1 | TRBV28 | ASSLFGGDTEAF
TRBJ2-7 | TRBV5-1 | ASSWDTYYEQY
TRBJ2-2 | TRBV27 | ASNPFRGTGELF
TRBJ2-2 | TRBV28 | ASHNTGTGELF
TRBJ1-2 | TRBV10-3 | AISGEGNGYT
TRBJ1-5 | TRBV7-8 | ASSLVSGTVDQPQH
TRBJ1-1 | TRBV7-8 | ASSYGQNTEAF
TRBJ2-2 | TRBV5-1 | ASSLQGAGDTGELF
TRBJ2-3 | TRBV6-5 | ASSYSRGGYTDTQY